The rows below give T cell receptor beta chains drawn from one sample of a study of T cells after yellow fever vaccination. TCRdb re-called the 5' RACE reads with MiXCR, one entry per CDR3 protein. The sample yields roughly 63,000 distinct CDR3 sequences, 6% to 7.5% seen once. Specimen: CD8+ T cells sorted from PBMCs, collected 15 days after the yellow fever booster vaccination. These TCRs come from a man aged 25-40 years who received the YFV17D yellow fever vaccine. CDR3s include the opening cysteine and the closing phenylalanine or tryptophan. Each record gives: D gene, V gene, J gene, clone size, CDR3 length, CDR3 protein, CDR3 DNA. D genes are given only for firm matches. Only part of the rows carry a size: once, few, many, or a class if the clone is expanded.

D: TRBD2
V: TRBV7-2
J: TRBJ2-2
size: many
length: 18
CDR3: CASSSLNLAGANTGELFF
DNA: TGTGCCAGCAGCAGCTTAAACCTAGCGGGGGCGAACACCGGGGAGCTGTTTTTT

D: TRBD2
V: TRBV29-1
J: TRBJ2-3
size: few
length: 11
CDR3: CSGGGADTQYF
DNA: TGCAGCGGTGGGGGGGCAGATACGCAGTATTTT

D: TRBD1
V: TRBV5-1
J: TRBJ1-1
size: many
length: 14
CDR3: CASSLGQGPTEAFF
DNA: TGCGCCAGCAGCTTGGGACAGGGGCCCACTGAAGCTTTCTTT

D: .
V: TRBV12-3/TRBV12-4
J: TRBJ2-1
size: many
length: 15
CDR3: CASSLARSPYNEQFF
DNA: TGTGCCAGCAGCCTAGCCAGGTCCCCCTACAATGAGCAGTTCTTC

D: .
V: TRBV29-1
J: TRBJ2-1
size: many
length: 14
CDR3: CSPVLVRFWDEQFF
DNA: TGCAGCCCCGTCTTGGTGAGGTTTTGGGATGAGCAGTTCTTC

D: TRBD2
V: TRBV7-6
J: TRBJ2-7
size: many
length: 14
CDR3: CASSRGLAGVEQYF
DNA: TGTGCCAGCAGCCGGGGACTAGCGGGAGTTGAGCAGTACTTC

D: TRBD1
V: TRBV4-3
J: TRBJ1-2
size: many
length: 15
CDR3: CASSQLTGDRYGYTF
DNA: TGCGCCAGCAGCCAATTGACAGGGGACCGCTATGGCTACACCTTC

D: .
V: TRBV6-5
J: TRBJ1-1
size: many
length: 13
CDR3: CASSYRGQTEAFF
DNA: TGTGCCAGCAGTTACCGGGGTCAGACTGAAGCTTTCTTT

D: .
V: TRBV6-1
J: TRBJ2-5
size: many
length: 11
CDR3: CASSDTLTQYF
DNA: TGTGCCAGCAGCGACACTCTGACCCAGTACTTC

D: TRBD1
V: TRBV11-2
J: TRBJ2-7
size: .
length: 15
CDR3: CASIRGRSPSYEQYF
DNA: TGTGCCAGCATTAGGGGGCGCAGCCCCTCCTACGAGCAGTACTTC